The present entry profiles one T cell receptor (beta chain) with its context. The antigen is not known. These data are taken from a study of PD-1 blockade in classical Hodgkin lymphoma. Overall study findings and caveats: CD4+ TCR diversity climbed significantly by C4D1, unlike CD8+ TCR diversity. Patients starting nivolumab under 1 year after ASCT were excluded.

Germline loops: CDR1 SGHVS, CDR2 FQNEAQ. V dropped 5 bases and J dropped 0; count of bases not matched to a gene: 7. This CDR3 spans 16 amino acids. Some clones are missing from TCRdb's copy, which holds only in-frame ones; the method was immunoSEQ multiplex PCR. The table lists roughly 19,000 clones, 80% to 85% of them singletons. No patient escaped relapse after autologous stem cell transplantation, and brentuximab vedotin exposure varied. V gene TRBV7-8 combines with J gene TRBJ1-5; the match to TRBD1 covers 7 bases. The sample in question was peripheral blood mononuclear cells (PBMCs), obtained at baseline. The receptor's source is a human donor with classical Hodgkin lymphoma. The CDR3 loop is CASSAWTGNSNQPQHF. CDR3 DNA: TGTGCCAGCAGCGCCTGGACAGGAAATAGCAATCAGCCCCAGCATTTT.